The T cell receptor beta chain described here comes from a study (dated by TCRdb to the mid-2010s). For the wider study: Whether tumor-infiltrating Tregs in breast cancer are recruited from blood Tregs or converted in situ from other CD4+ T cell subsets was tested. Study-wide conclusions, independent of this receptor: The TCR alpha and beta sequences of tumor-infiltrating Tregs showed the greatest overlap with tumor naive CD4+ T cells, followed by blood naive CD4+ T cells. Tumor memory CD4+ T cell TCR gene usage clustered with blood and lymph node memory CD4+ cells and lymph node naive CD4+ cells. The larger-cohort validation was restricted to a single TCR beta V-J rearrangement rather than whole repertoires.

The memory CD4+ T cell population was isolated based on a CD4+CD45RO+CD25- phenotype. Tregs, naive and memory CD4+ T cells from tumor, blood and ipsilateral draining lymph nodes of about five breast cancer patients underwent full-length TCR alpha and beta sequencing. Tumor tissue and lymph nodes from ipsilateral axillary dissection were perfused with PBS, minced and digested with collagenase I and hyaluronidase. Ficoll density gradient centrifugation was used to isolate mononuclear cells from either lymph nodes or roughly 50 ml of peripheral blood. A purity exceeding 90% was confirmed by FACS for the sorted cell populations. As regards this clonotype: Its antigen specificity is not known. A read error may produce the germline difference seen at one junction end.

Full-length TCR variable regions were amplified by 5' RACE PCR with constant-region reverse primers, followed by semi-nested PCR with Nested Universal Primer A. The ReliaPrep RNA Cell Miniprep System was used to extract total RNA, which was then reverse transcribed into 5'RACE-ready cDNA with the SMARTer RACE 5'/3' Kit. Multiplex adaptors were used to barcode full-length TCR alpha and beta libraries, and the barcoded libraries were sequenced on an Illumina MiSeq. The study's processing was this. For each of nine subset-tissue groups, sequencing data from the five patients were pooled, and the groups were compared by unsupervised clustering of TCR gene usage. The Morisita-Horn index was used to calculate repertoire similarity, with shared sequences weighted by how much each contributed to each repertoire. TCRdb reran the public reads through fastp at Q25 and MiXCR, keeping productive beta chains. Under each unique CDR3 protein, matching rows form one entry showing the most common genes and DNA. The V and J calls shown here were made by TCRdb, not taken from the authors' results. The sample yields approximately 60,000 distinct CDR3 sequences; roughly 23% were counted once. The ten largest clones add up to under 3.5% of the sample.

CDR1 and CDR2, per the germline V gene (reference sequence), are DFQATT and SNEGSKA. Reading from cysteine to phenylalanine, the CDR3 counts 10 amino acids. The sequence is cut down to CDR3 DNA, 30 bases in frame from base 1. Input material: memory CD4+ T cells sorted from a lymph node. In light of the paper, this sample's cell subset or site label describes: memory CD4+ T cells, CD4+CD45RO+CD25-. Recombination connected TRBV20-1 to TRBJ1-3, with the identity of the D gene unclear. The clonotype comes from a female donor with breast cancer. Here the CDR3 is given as CSAWGNIIYF. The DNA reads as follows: TGCAGTGCCTGGGGAAACATCATATATTTT.